The sequence of this T cell receptor (beta chain) was determined in a study of blood T cell repertoires in COVID-19. In the study overall: COVID-19 samples from acute and convalescent phases originated in the United States, Italy and Spain.

Sequencing was performed with immunoSEQ multiplex PCR; in TCRdb, only in-frame clones are kept and a portion is missing. The table lists about 300,000 clones, approximately 93% of them singletons. V dropped 1 base and J dropped 6; count of bases not matched to a gene: 2. The CDR3 runs 14 residues. In germline, CDR1 is SGHAT, CDR2 FQNNGV. Followed longitudinally, the Seattle patients had been enrolled during active infection. The material sequenced was peripheral blood. The sequence was obtained from a woman in her twenties or thirties with COVID-19, enrolled during active disease. The chain recombines TRBV11-2 with TRBJ2-1, with TRBD2 matching over 8 bases. In DNA, the CDR3 is TGTGCCAGCAGCTTAGCGGGACTAGGCAATGAGCAGTTCTTC. Its translation: CASSLAGLGNEQFF.